This entry concerns a single TCR beta chain. Germline CDR1 SQVTM, CDR2 ANQGSEA. With V trimmed by 7 bases and J by 5 bases, 5 bases remained unmatched. The CDR3 has 13 amino acids. The data were produced by immunoSEQ multiplex PCR, yet TCRdb's version contains in-frame clones alone and is incomplete. The sample consists of approximately 53,000 clones, around 76% of them appearing once. These data belong to a study of blood T cell repertoires in COVID-19. V gene TRBV29-1 combines with J gene TRBJ1-3, with 10 bases that match TRBD1. This TCR was recovered from a woman aged 55-70 years with acute or convalescent COVID-19. The sequenced sample consisted of peripheral blood. CDR3 bases: TGCAGCGGTAAGACAGGGGGCCGAAACACCATATATTTT. Protein sequence: CSGKTGGRNTIYF.